The 28 T cell receptor beta chains given below trace back to one sample, sequenced in a study of blood T cell repertoires in COVID-19 (dated by TCRdb to about 2020). Libraries were constructed by the immunoSEQ multiplex PCR assay. Held by TCRdb, this immuneACCESS table contains in-frame sequences only and omits some clones. Under half of the omission traces to an unresolved V gene where checked; the cause of the rest is unknown. The sample table records some 150,000 clones; 89% of these occur just once. More than 0.75% of the sample lies in the top ten. Specimen: PBMCs or T cells enriched from blood (not recorded which). These receptors were collected from a young woman who had recovered from COVID-19.

The V and J genes are TRBV28 and TRBJ1-2; D ambiguous. The V gene lost 5 bases and the J gene lost 4 bases, with 11 bases spanning the gap. Germline assignment: CDR1 MDHEN and CDR2 SYDVKM. CDR3 size: 13 residues. The CDR3 nucleotides read TGTGCCAGCAGTCCAAGAGAGGGCTATGGCTACACCTTC. It is translated as CASSPREGYGYTF.

The V call is TRBV9, the J call TRBJ1-2, with TRBD1 matching 7 bases. Germline V gives CDR1 SGDLS, CDR2 YYNGEE. This CDR3 is built from 15 residues. Trimming cost V 3 bases and J 2 bases; bases outside gene matches: 7. The CDR3 bases are TGTGCCAGCAGCGGGCGCAGGGGGAAGAACTATGGCTACACCTTC. Residues: CASSGRRGKNYGYTF. The full variable domain, its missing parts supplied by reference TRBV9 and TRBJ1-2, is DSGVTQTPKHLITATGQRVTLRCSPRSGDLSVYWYQQSLDQGLQFLIQYYNGEERAKGNILERFSAQQFPDLHSELNLSSLELGDSALYFCASSGRRGKNYGYTFGSGTRLTVV.

The chain employs TRBV27 and TRBJ2-5, with 7 bases that match TRBD1. Per germline, CDR1 MNHEY and CDR2 SMNVEV (reference sequence). There are 15 residues in the CDR3. Trimming cost V 5 bases and J 5 bases; bases outside gene matches: 11. This chain's CDR3 is CASSPTGQVGETQYF. CDR3 nucleotide sequence: TGTGCCAGCAGTCCCACAGGACAGGTTGGCGAGACCCAGTACTTC.

The V gene is TRBV28, the J gene TRBJ2-3; D is possibly TRBD2 (5 bases). Germline-derived CDR1 and CDR2 are MDHEN and SYDVKM. This CDR3 region has 14 residues. Trimming left V 3 bases short and J 2 bases short, with 9 bases between. CDR3 sequence: CASSLDGLTDTQYF. The DNA of the CDR3 is TGTGCCAGCAGTTTGGACGGACTCACAGATACGCAGTATTTT.

V and J are TRBV7-6 and TRBJ2-5; 8 bases align to TRBD2. Germline V CDR1 and CDR2: SGHVS, FNYEAQ. This CDR3 comprises 18 residues. Germline trimming cut 5 bases from V and 5 bases from J; bases unmatched to any gene: 19. This chain's CDR3 is CASSPRSSGTLVGETQYF. CDR3 DNA sequence: TGTGCCAGCAGCCCCCGGAGTAGCGGGACCTTGGTGGGGGAGACCCAGTACTTC.

The chain recombines TRBV7-8 with TRBJ2-1; no firm D call. The CDR3 is 12 residues long. From germline, CDR1 is SGHVS and CDR2 FQNEAQ. Trimming stripped 5 bases from V and 6 bases from J, with 8 bases between. CDR3 sequence: CASSLVGNEQFF. The CDR3 DNA reads TGTGCCAGCAGCCTCGTCGGCAATGAGCAGTTCTTC.

The genes are TRBV3-1 (or the pseudogene TRBV3-2) and TRBJ2-7, with D perhaps matching TRBD2 (7 bases). The CDR3 is 15 amino acids. The germline CDR1 and CDR2 sequences are LGHDT and YNNKEL (reference sequence). V lost 0 bases, J lost 11 bases, and 20 bases lay in between. CDR3 in DNA: TGTGCCAGCAGCCAAGATCATAGGGGGGGCGGCGGGGAGTACTTC. It specifies CASSQDHRGGGGEYF.

CDR3 bases: TGTGCCACCCAAGCGGGAGGGTCAAAAGATACGCAGTATTTT. Amino acid sequence: CATQAGGSKDTQYF. The V and J genes are TRBV27 and TRBJ2-3; 10 bases match TRBD2. CDR1 and CDR2 (germline): MNHEY, SMNVEV (reference sequence). Trimming took 10 bases from V and 5 from J; bases not matched to a gene: 9. This CDR3 has 14 amino acids.

This clone came up a few times. This chain links TRBV6-1 with TRBJ2-5; no reliable D call. CDR1 is MNHNS, CDR2 SASEGT, per germline. V was pared by 5 bases and J by 5 bases, with 9 bases between. The CDR3 is 12 amino acids. CDR3 DNA: TGTGCCAGCAGTTATTTCGTGGAGACCCAGTACTTC. Translated: CASSYFVETQYF.

This chain uses TRBV27 with TRBJ1-6; D unclear. Trimming removed 5 bases from V and 0 bases from J, with 11 bases in between. Germline V lookup: CDR1 MNHEY, CDR2 SMNVEV (reference sequence). CDR3 length: 16 amino acids. The chain's CDR3 is CASSQQPSSYNSPLHF. CDR3 bases: TGTGCCAGCAGTCAACAGCCGAGCTCCTATAATTCACCCCTCCACTTT.

CDR3 residues: CARSLRDTFYEQYF. The CDR3 nucleotides are TGTGCCAGAAGCCTCCGGGACACATTCTACGAGCAGTACTTC. The chain employs TRBV7-5 and TRBJ2-7; the table assigns TRBD1, which was not confirmed against the DNA. TRBV7-5 corresponds to a pseudogene. The CDR3 runs to 14 residues.

The chain links TRBV6-5 to TRBJ2-5, with D perhaps TRBD1 (5 bases). This CDR3 has 13 amino acids. Germline V lookup: CDR1 MNHEY, CDR2 SVGAGI. The V and J ends lost 7 bases and 5 bases respectively, with 14 bases between them. This chain's CDR3 is CASITGREETQYF. CDR3 coding DNA: TGTGCCAGCATAACAGGCAGAGAGGAGACCCAGTACTTC.

This chain joins TRBV28 and TRBJ1-2; 8 bases are shared with TRBD1. After removal of 7 bases from V and 4 bases from J, the junction contained 5 bases not matched to a gene. The CDR3 is 13 amino acids. Per the germline V gene, CDR1 is MDHEN and CDR2 is SYDVKM. CDR3 nucleotides: TGTGCCAGCACCCCGGGACAGGTCTATGGCTACACCTTC. Amino acid sequence: CASTPGQVYGYTF.

The rearrangement links TRBV2 to TRBJ2-1; 8 bases are shared with TRBD2. The V gene end was trimmed by 6 bases and the J gene end by 4 bases; junction bases not matched to a gene: 14. The CDR3 is 17 amino acids. Germline assignment: CDR1 SNHLY and CDR2 FYNNEI. The CDR3 sequence is CASSAFSSGTHYNEQFF. The CDR3 bases are TGTGCCAGCAGCGCTTTCAGTAGCGGGACGCATTACAATGAGCAGTTCTTC.

This clone was observed at least ten times. V usage is TRBV7-2 and J usage is TRBJ2-7; 9 bases match TRBD2. Looked up from germline, CDR1 is SGHTA and CDR2 is FQGNSA. The CDR3 is made up of 13 amino acids. The V gene end was trimmed by 1 base and the J gene end by 7 bases; junction bases not matched to a gene: 2. The CDR3 region is CASSLGLAEEQYF. The DNA for the CDR3 is TGTGCCAGCAGCTTAGGACTAGCGGAAGAGCAGTACTTC.

The chain couples TRBV7-8 to TRBJ2-1; D perhaps matches TRBD1 (5 bases). The CDR3 consists of 15 residues. The V gene's germline CDR1 is SGHVS and CDR2 FQNEAQ. V was clipped by 2 bases and J by 5 bases, with 13 bases between them. The CDR3 here is CASSLKGWGDNEQFF. CDR3 nucleotide sequence: TGTGCCAGCAGCTTAAAGGGGTGGGGCGACAATGAGCAGTTCTTC. The full variable domain, its missing parts supplied by reference TRBV7-8 and TRBJ2-1, is GAGVSQSPRYKVAKRGQDVALRCDPISGHVSLFWYQQALGQGPEFLTYFQNEAQLDKSGLPSDRFFAERPEGSVSTLKIQRTQQEDSAVYLCASSLKGWGDNEQFFGPGTRLTVL.

The chain couples TRBV4-1 to TRBJ2-7, with 7 bases fitting TRBD2. CDR1 is MGHRA and CDR2 is YSYEKL in the germline V gene. V shed 4 bases and J 3 bases; nucleotides not matched to a gene: 12. CDR3 length equals 16 residues. CDR3 residues: CASSPSPLADLYEQYF. The DNA of the CDR3 is TGCGCCAGCAGCCCGAGCCCTCTAGCGGACCTCTACGAGCAGTACTTC.

This chain links TRBV5-1 with TRBJ2-1, with D tentatively TRBD2 (5 bases). V lost 7 bases, J lost 0 bases, and 14 bases lay in between. Germline V gene sequence: CDR1 SGHRS, CDR2 YFSETQ. The CDR3 extends over 15 amino acids. CDR3 amino acids: CASSPSGISYNEQFF. CDR3 nucleotide sequence: TGCGCCAGCTCCCCCTCCGGGATCTCCTACAATGAGCAGTTCTTC.

V is TRBV2 and J is TRBJ1-6; the D gene is possibly TRBD1 (6 bases). This CDR3 has 14 amino acids. Trimming removed 5 bases from V and 3 bases from J, with 8 bases in between. The V gene's germline CDR1 is SNHLY and CDR2 FYNNEI. In nucleotides, the CDR3 is TGTGCCAGCAGTAAGGACAGCTATAATTCACCCCTCCACTTT. This encodes CASSKDSYNSPLHF.

The V gene is TRBV5-1, the J gene TRBJ2-3; 8 bases fit TRBD2. The V and J ends lost 0 bases and 5 bases, in that order; junction bases with no gene match: 5. Per the germline V gene, CDR1 is SGHRS and CDR2 is YFSETQ. CDR3 length equals 15 residues. In DNA, the CDR3 is TGCGCCAGCAGCTTGGGAGGGACTAGGAAAGATACGCAGTATTTT. This encodes CASSLGGTRKDTQYF.

J is TRBJ1-1 and V is TRBV7-2, with 8 bases matching TRBD1. There are 15 residues in the CDR3. In germline, CDR1 is SGHTA, CDR2 FQGNSA. With 4 bases clipped from V and 3 bases from J, the junction kept 7 bases outside the gene matches. The CDR3 sequence is CASSSRQGSDTEAFF. In DNA form, the CDR3 reads TGTGCCAGCAGCTCACGACAGGGGTCCGACACTGAAGCTTTCTTT.

The chain combines TRBV5-4 with TRBJ1-1, with TRBD1 matching over 8 bases. Germline CDR1 and CDR2: SGHNT and YYREEE (reference sequence). The CDR3 length is 13 residues. With 4 bases clipped from V and 9 bases from J, the junction kept 8 bases outside the gene matches. CDR3 in DNA: TGTGCCAGCAGCACACAGGGGGAACTCCAAGCTTTCTTT. It specifies CASSTQGELQAFF.

This clone has just one count. The chain couples TRBV25-1 to TRBJ2-7; D unclear. The CDR3 extends over 12 amino acids. Deletions cut 6 bases from V and 0 bases from J, with 6 bases between. CDR1 MGHDK and CDR2 SYGVNS come from the germline V gene. The CDR3 sequence: CASRYSSYEQYF. Written as DNA, the CDR3 is TGTGCCAGCAGGTACAGCTCCTACGAGCAGTACTTC.

This clone was counted only a few times. The V call is TRBV6-2 or TRBV6-3, the J call TRBJ1-1; D possibly corresponds to TRBD1 (5 bases). The CDR3 is made up of 13 amino acids. Germline CDR1 is MNHEY and CDR2 is SVGEGT. Trimming removed 4 bases at V and 3 bases at J, with 9 bases between. The CDR3 loop is CASSWGTYTEAFF. The CDR3, as DNA: TGTGCCAGCAGTTGGGGGACTTACACTGAAGCTTTCTTT.

This rearrangement joins TRBV6-2 or TRBV6-3 to TRBJ1-4; maybe TRBD1 (6 bases). The germline gives CDR1 MNHEY, CDR2 SVGEGT. Trimming cost V 2 bases and J 4 bases, with 17 bases left between them. The CDR3 contains 17 residues. The CDR3 here is CASSYLAGEQSNEKLFF. For the CDR3, the DNA is TGTGCCAGCAGTTACCTGGCAGGGGAACAAAGTAATGAAAAACTGTTTTTT.

In its sample, this clone was seen once. The genes are TRBV10-3 and TRBJ2-1; 9 nucleotides align to TRBD2. Germline V gives CDR1 ENHRY, CDR2 SYGVKD. V lost 11 bases, J lost 9 bases, and 11 bases stayed unmatched. The CDR3 extends over 13 amino acids. The CDR3: CAAAQREAAEQFF. The CDR3, as DNA: TGTGCCGCCGCCCAGCGGGAGGCTGCTGAGCAGTTCTTC.

The V call is TRBV3-1 (or the pseudogene TRBV3-2), the J call TRBJ2-1, with 11 bases aligning to TRBD2. Germline CDR1 reads LGHDT; CDR2 reads YNNKEL (reference sequence). This CDR3 contains 21 residues. V trimming: 0 bases; J trimming: 3 bases; junction bases outside the gene matches: 16. CDR3 nucleotide sequence: TGTGCCAGCAGCCAAGACCTGACTAGCGGGAATCGGATTAACGGCTACAATGAGCAGTTCTTC. It yields the protein CASSQDLTSGNRINGYNEQFF.

This clone was picked up one time. V is TRBV5-4 and J is TRBJ2-3; 13 nucleotides agree with TRBD2. Germline V gene sequence: CDR1 SGHNT, CDR2 YYREEE (reference sequence). The V and J ends lost 0 bases and 5 bases, in that order; junction bases with no gene match: 6. This CDR3 has 17 amino acids. The CDR3 coding sequence is TGTGCCAGCAGCTTGGACGGACTAGCGGGAGAGGGAGATACGCAGTATTTT. Residues: CASSLDGLAGEGDTQYF.